This TCR beta chain was sequenced during a study of T cell responses to AZD1222 COVID-19 vaccine. Study-level results: Samples come after the peak T cell response, not at day 14. The CD4 TCRs associated with vaccination extended across spike and predominated at 160-218 and 743-854.

Regarding this clone: Its specificity is unknown.

Libraries were prepared by immunoSEQ multiplex PCR; TCRdb keeps only in-frame clonotypes and omits some of them. The data show roughly 200,000 clones, with about 92% seen just once and around 1% held by the top ten. The CDR3 is made up of 14 amino acids. J lost 0 bases, V lost 5 bases, and 2 bases had no gene match. Germline V CDR1 and CDR2: LNHDA, SQIVND (reference sequence). V is TRBV19 and J is TRBJ1-2; 8 positions agree with TRBD1. Sequencing was performed on peripheral blood, taken on day 0 of MenACWY control vaccination. The source is an adult in good health. The CDR3 loop reads CASSSDRANYGYTF. For the CDR3, the DNA is TGTGCCAGTAGTTCGGACAGGGCTAACTATGGCTACACCTTC.